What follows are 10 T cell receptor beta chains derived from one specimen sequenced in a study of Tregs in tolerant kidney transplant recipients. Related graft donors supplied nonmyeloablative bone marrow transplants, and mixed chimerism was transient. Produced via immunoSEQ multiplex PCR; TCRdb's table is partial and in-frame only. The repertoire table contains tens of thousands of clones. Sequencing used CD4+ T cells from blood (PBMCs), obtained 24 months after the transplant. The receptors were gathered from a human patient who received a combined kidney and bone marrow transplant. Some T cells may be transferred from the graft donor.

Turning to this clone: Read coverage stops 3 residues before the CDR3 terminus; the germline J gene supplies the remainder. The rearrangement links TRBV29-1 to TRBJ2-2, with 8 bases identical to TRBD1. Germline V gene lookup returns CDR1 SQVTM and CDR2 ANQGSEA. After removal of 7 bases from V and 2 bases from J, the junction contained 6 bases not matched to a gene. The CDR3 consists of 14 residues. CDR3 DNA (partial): TGCAGCGCTCGACAGGGGACTAACACCGGGGAG. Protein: CSARQGTNTGE. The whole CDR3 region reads CSARQGTNTGELFF.

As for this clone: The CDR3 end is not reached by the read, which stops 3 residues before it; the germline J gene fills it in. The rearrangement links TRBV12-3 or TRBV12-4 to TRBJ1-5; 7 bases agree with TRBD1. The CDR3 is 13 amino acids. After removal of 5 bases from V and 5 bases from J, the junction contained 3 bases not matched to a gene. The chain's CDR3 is CASSGGGHQPQHF. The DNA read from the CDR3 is TGTGCCAGCAGTGGAGGGGGCCATCAGCCC.

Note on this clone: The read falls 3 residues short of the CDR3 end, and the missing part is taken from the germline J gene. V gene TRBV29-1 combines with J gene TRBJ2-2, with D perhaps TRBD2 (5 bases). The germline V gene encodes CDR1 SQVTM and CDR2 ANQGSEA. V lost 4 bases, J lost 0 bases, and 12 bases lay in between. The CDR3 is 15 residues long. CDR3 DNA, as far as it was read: TGCAGCGTTGGATGGAGCGGCTCGAACACCGGGGAG. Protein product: CSVGWSGSNTGE. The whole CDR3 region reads CSVGWSGSNTGELFF.

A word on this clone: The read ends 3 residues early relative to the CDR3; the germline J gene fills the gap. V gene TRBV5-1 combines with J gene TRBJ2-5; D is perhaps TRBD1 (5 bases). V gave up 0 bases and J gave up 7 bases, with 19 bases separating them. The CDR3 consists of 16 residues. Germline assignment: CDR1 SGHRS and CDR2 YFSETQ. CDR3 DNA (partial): TGCGCCAGCAGCTTGGGTCCCGGTCCCGAGCAGGGGACC. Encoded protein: CASSLGPGPEQGT. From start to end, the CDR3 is CASSLGPGPEQGTQYF.

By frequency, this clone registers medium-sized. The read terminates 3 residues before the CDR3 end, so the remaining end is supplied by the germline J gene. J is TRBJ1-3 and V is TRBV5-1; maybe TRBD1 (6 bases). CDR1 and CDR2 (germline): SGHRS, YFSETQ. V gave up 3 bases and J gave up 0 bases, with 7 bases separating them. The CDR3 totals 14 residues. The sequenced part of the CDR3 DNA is TGCGCCAGCAGCTCAGGGGCCTCTGGAAACACC. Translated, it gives CASSSGASGNT. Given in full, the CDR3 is CASSSGASGNTIYF.

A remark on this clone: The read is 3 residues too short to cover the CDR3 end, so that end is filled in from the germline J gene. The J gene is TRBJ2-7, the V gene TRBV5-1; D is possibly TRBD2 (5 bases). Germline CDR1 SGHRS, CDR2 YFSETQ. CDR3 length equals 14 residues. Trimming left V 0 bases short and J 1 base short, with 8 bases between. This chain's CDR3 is CASSLDSGSYEQYF. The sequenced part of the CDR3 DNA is TGCGCCAGCAGCTTGGACTCGGGGTCCTACGAG.

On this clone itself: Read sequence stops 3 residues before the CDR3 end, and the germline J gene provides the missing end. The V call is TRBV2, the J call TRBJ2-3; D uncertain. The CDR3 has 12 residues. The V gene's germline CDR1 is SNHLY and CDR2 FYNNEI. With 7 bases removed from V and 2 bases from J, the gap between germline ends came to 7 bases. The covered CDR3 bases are TGTGCCAGCATGGGCGACACAGATACG. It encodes CASMGDTDT. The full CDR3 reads CASMGDTDTQYF.

Here the CDR3 reads CASSPRQGAGEQYF. Partial CDR3 DNA: TGTGCCAGTAGTCCCAGACAGGGGGCGGGCGAG. The rearrangement uses TRBV19 and TRBJ2-7, with 10 bases that match TRBD1. Read data end 3 residues before the CDR3 end; the end is taken from the germline J gene. The length of the CDR3 is 14 residues. J was trimmed by 6 bases and V by 5 bases; bases with no gene match: 7. Germline-derived CDR1 and CDR2 are LNHDA and SQIVND (reference sequence). Full variable domain (rest looked up from reference TRBV19 and TRBJ2-7): DGGITQSPKYLFRKEGQNVTLSCEQNLNHDAMYWYRQDPGQGLRLIYYSQIVNDFQKGDIAEGYSVSREKKESFPLTVTSAQKNPTAFYLCASSPRQGAGEQYFGPGTRLTVT.

The CDR3 sequence is CSARVGSGGFTDTQYF. The sequenced CDR3 bases are TGCAGTGCTAGAGTGGGAAGCGGGGGATTCACAGATACG. This chain links TRBV20-1 with TRBJ2-3, with 8 bases aligning to TRBD2. Coverage ceases 3 residues before the CDR3 finishes, and the germline J gene fills in the end. The junction had 8 bases not matched to a gene; V was cut back by 1 base and J by 2 bases. CDR1 and CDR2 (germline): DFQATT, SNEGSKA (reference sequence). The CDR3 runs to 16 residues.

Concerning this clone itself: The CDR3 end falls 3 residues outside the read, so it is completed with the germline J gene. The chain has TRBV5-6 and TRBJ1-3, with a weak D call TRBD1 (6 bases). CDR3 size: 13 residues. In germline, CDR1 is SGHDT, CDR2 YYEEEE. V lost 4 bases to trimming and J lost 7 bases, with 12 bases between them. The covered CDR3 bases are TGTGCCAGCAGCCTCACAGGGACGAACACC. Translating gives CASSLTGTNT. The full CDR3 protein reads CASSLTGTNTIYF.